This paragraph reports one T cell receptor (beta chain). The antigen it binds to is not known. No much larger clonotype is one base removed from it; base qualities were not supplied. These data are taken from a study of beta chain features in type 1 diabetes (dated by TCRdb to 2016 to 2019). Concerning the study at large: Mean age, gender distribution, total cell number and subset yield did not differ between patients and healthy donors. A total of 90 million to 120 million sorted cells were examined across all samples, and a strong correlation was observed between cell number per subset and RNA yield. The study compared TCRB repertoires of sorted circulating CD4+ T cell subsets between recently diagnosed type 1 diabetes patients and matched healthy donors. Regulatory and stem cell-like memory subsets were isolated from only 8 patients and roughly eight healthy donors, whereas naive and central memory subsets came from all 30 or so donors. What the study reported, not specific to this receptor: Because the HLA sub-analyses included only small numbers of individuals, any influence of HLA type on TCRB rearrangement was left unresolved. PCR may preferentially amplify shorter templates, but because patient and control samples were amplified and corrected together, any resulting skew would affect both groups equally. Sequencing cDNA rather than genomic DNA could over-represent highly expressing activated cells, although activation and CD3 levels did not differ between groups. A moderate but significant shortening of TCRB CDR3 length was observed in type 1 diabetes patients in all four CD4+ subsets. Naive, central memory and regulatory TCRB repertoires appeared to be more alike among patients than among healthy donors. Fewer insertions and more nucleotide deletions at VDJ recombination sites were observed in patients with type 1 diabetes, implying thymic rearrangement abnormalities.

V sheds 6 bases and J sheds 4 bases, leaving 10 bases between their ends. Reading the germline V gene gives CDR1 SGHAT and CDR2 FQNNGV. CDR3 length: 13 amino acids, cysteine to phenylalanine. Just CDR3 DNA is preserved here, 39 bases in frame from base 1. The entire amount of isolated RNA was reverse transcribed using the High Capacity cDNA Reverse Transcription Kit, so the sequenced TCRB transcripts were expressed ones. For stem cell-like memory T cell samples, survey-depth immunoSEQ sequencing was used, averaging about 1.01 million total reads per sample. Sorted cells were lysed in RLT buffer, and RNA was extracted using DNase-treated RNeasy Micro or Mini kits according to cell number. To prevent cross-contamination, each cell subset was processed individually, whereas patient and healthy donor samples were processed jointly. TCRB sequences were amplified from cDNA with the immunoSEQ multiplex PCR, producing 87-bp fragments spanning the CDR3 region. Sequencing of the amplicons was done on the Illumina HiSeq platform. In the authors' own workflow: PCR bias was computationally corrected using synthetic template baselines, reads within Hamming distance 2 were collapsed, and singletons that could not be merged were discarded. By aligning reads against IMGT, V, D and J genes, CDR3 length, and insertions or deletions at six rearrangement sites were assigned. Within each subset, clonotype counts were normalized to sorted cell number, after which true diversity and Gini coefficients were computed with the tcR R package. The overlap coefficient, calculated on TCRB nucleotide sequences, was used to quantify repertoire sharing. Here the immuneACCESS table is served through TCRdb, limited to in-frame sequences with V and J called. Missing clones are a known gap in these copies; in checked studies unresolved V genes cover under half, and the rest lacks a known reason. V and J calls and clone size are as listed in that table; D and trimming were resolved from the DNA. Within this sample are some 48,000 clones, with roughly 40% of them counted one time only. Around 0.13% of the sample is held by the ten biggest clonotypes.

Each donor gave one peripheral blood draw, averaging approximately 0.12 L, which was collected into heparinised tubes. Naive, central memory, regulatory and stem cell-like memory CD4+ T cells were sorted on a BD FACSAria II using a panel including CD45RO, CCR7, CD25, CD127, CD95 and CD27. A purity above 98% was achieved for all sorted populations. PBMCs were isolated immediately by Lymphoprep density gradient centrifugation and stained directly without culture. So that batch effects would be minimized, each experiment stained and sorted samples in pairs, pairing one healthy donor with one patient. The TCR sequence derives from a man aged 25 to 40 with type 1 diabetes. Sample: stem cell memory CD4+ T cells from blood. In light of the paper, this sample's cell subset or site label describes: stem cell-like memory CD4+ T cells. The sequence is built from TRBV11-2 and TRBJ1-3, with the D gene not clear enough to name. The CDR3 region reads CASSRTGGNTIYF. The sequence in DNA is TGTGCCAGCAGTCGTACGGGGGGAAACACCATATATTTT.